This entry features one TCR beta chain sequence. What it recognizes is unknown. The CDR3 is made up of 10 amino acids. V was pared by 5 bases and J by 7 bases, with 9 bases between. Germline V gives CDR1 GTSNPN, CDR2 SVGIG (reference sequence). The repertoire was sequenced with immunoSEQ multiplex PCR; TCRdb's copy has only in-frame clones and lacks some. The data contain tens of thousands of clones, approximately 90% of them singletons. This sample stems from a study of OX40 agonist ivuxolimab in advanced cancers. Looking at the study overall: It was permissible to have had prior anti-PD-1, anti-PD-L1 or anti-CTLA-4 therapy, and under 45% had some. Partial response was recorded in three patients: one hepatocellular carcinoma and two cutaneous melanoma cases. Whole-study findings and limits: Fewer expanded clones were found on average in CD4+ than in CD8+ T cells. Normalized T-cell clonal expansion was also low in some nonresponders.

This chain uses TRBV30 with TRBJ2-7; D is unclear. The specimen was CD4+ or CD8+ T cells sorted from blood, collected in a trial of the OX40 agonist ivuxolimab. This receptor was taken from an adult with an advanced solid tumor such as melanoma, head and neck, liver or kidney cancer. This chain's CDR3 is CAWGPSEQYF. CDR3 bases: TGTGCCTGGGGTCCTTCTGAGCAGTACTTC.